The 22 T cell receptor beta chains presented below share a single source sample, sequenced in a study of T cells in Graves' hyperthyroidism and ophthalmopathy. Amplified TCR beta CDR3 regions derived from RNA transcripts. First-round RT-PCR targeting the TCR CDR3 was performed with the HTBI primer set. MiXCR, run by TCRdb on the multiplex PCR reads, gives a single entry per CDR3 protein. The repertoire holds about half a million distinct CDR3 sequences, with around 22% as singletons. The sequenced sample consisted of blood. The receptors were sampled from a woman in her twenties or thirties with Graves' ophthalmopathy.

The V and J genes are TRBV20-1 and TRBJ2-7; tentative D call: TRBD2 (5 bases). Germline CDR1 DFQATT, CDR2 SNEGSKA (reference sequence). The CDR3 length is 13 residues. V was pared by 5 bases and J by 2 bases, with 13 bases between. The CDR3: CSARPGSTYEQYF. The DNA of the CDR3 is TGCAGTGCTCGCCCGGGGTCTACCTACGAGCAGTACTTC.

The rearrangement joins TRBV10-3 to TRBJ2-7; the match to TRBD2 covers 13 bases. The CDR3 is 12 amino acids. Germline CDR1 reads ENHRY; CDR2 reads SYGVKD. V trimming: 8 bases; J trimming: 7 bases; junction bases outside the gene matches: 2. CDR3 in amino acids: CAIRTSGGEQYF. CDR3 DNA sequence: TGTGCCATCCGGACTAGCGGGGGTGAGCAGTACTTC.

Comment on this clonotype: Because it lacks the conserved phenylalanine or tryptophan at the end, this CDR3 is likely a read error. Because the CDR3's place on the DNA is in doubt, the DNA is left out and the CDR3 is given as listed by TCRdb. V gene TRBV6-2 or TRBV6-3 combines with J gene TRBJ1-1. Including both end residues, the CDR3 is 12 amino acids long. The germline CDR1 and CDR2 sequences are MNHEY and SVGEGT. CDR3: CASSWAYTEACY.

This clonotype was recorded many times. The chain joins TRBV15 to TRBJ1-2, with 7 bases matching TRBD1. The V and J ends lost 1 base and 8 bases, in that order; junction bases with no gene match: 4. The CDR3 totals 13 residues. The V gene's germline CDR1 is LNHNV and CDR2 YYDKDF (reference sequence). CDR3 protein: CATSRALGGGYTF. CDR3 coding DNA: TGTGCCACCAGCAGAGCCCTAGGGGGCGGCTACACCTTC.

This clonotype was detected a few times. The V gene is TRBV28, the J gene TRBJ2-7, with a possible D match to TRBD2 (7 bases). The CDR3 has 13 residues. CDR1 is MDHEN and CDR2 is SYDVKM in the germline V gene. V lost 6 bases to trimming and J lost 2 bases, with 11 bases between them. The CDR3 spells CASRKGGTYEQYF. Here the CDR3 DNA reads TGTGCCAGCAGGAAGGGGGGGACCTACGAGCAGTACTTC.

This clonotype was counted only a few times. This chain links TRBV4-1 with TRBJ1-3, with 7 bases that match TRBD1. Germline V CDR1 and CDR2: MGHRA, YSYEKL. The CDR3 is 15 residues long. J lost 7 bases, V lost 0 bases, and 6 bases had no gene match. The CDR3 region is CASSQDKAGGNTIYF. The CDR3 bases are TGCGCCAGCAGCCAAGATAAGGCAGGGGGTAACACCATATATTTT.

This clonotype was found many times. This sequence joins TRBV6-1 and TRBJ2-7; D not resolved. Germline V lookup: CDR1 MNHNS, CDR2 SASEGT. The length of the CDR3 is 14 residues. The V gene lost 1 base and the J gene lost 5 bases, with 12 bases spanning the gap. As DNA, the CDR3 is TGTGCCAGCAGTGAAGGGGCAGGTCTAAACGAGCAGTACTTC. Amino acids: CASSEGAGLNEQYF.

This clonotype has at least ten counts. The junction does not match germline at one end; this may be a read error. The chain carries TRBV19 and TRBJ1-5, with a weak D call TRBD1 (5 bases). This CDR3 region has 12 residues. The germline gives CDR1 LNHDA, CDR2 SQIVND (reference sequence). The CDR3 nucleotides read TGCGCCTGGGCAGGGTGGAATCAGCCCCAGCATTTT. Translating it yields CAWAGWNQPQHF.

This clonotype is a singleton in its sample. The V and J genes are TRBV28 and TRBJ2-7; D unclear. V shed 1 base and J shed 5 bases, with 15 bases lying between them. This CDR3 region has 15 residues. CDR1 MDHEN and CDR2 SYDVKM come from the germline V gene. Here the CDR3 reads CASSLYRPPLNEQYF. The CDR3 DNA reads TGTGCCAGCAGTTTATACCGCCCTCCATTGAACGAGCAGTACTTC.

The chain combines TRBV20-1 with TRBJ2-6; D gene unclear. Trimming left V 1 base short and J 1 base short, with 11 bases between. Germline CDR1 is DFQATT and CDR2 is SNEGSKA (reference sequence). The CDR3 consists of 16 residues. CDR3 sequence (DNA): TGCAGTGCTAGAGGGGGTACCTTTTCTGGGGCCAACGTCCTGACTTTC. Residues: CSARGGTFSGANVLTF.

This clonotype came up many times. This sequence joins TRBV4-1 and TRBJ1-1; no firm D call. V shed 1 base and J shed 1 base, with 10 bases lying between them. The CDR3 is 15 residues long. CDR1 and CDR2 (germline): MGHRA, YSYEKL. This chain's CDR3 is CASSQVSIWNTEAFF. The DNA of the CDR3 is TGCGCCAGCAGCCAAGTCAGTATCTGGAACACTGAAGCTTTCTTT.

V usage is TRBV12-3 or TRBV12-4 and J usage is TRBJ1-3, with D unresolved. With 4 bases removed from V and 4 bases from J, the gap between germline ends came to 8 bases. The CDR3 runs to 13 residues. For the CDR3, the DNA is TGTGCCAGCAGTTCACGACACGGAAACACCATATATTTT. Its translation is CASSSRHGNTIYF.

This clonotype appeared a few times. The chain's CDR3 is CSARGGTGGGYEQYF. The CDR3 DNA reads as TGCAGTGCTAGAGGGGGAACCGGGGGTGGGTACGAGCAGTACTTC. The chain employs TRBV20-1 and TRBJ2-7; D possibly corresponds to TRBD2 (6 bases). CDR3 size: 15 residues. The V gene's germline CDR1 is DFQATT and CDR2 SNEGSKA (reference sequence). Trimming left V 1 base short and J 4 bases short, with 17 bases between.

This clonotype was observed at least ten times. This chain links TRBV28 with TRBJ1-1; D is undetermined. In germline, CDR1 is MDHEN, CDR2 SYDVKM. The CDR3 is 13 amino acids. V lost 6 bases, J lost 0 bases, and 8 bases lay in between. Here the CDR3 DNA reads TGTGCCAGCAGAAACGGTATGAACACTGAAGCTTTCTTT. Encoded protein: CASRNGMNTEAFF.

This clonotype turned up a few times. The genes are TRBV30 and TRBJ2-3; a weak D match, TRBD2 (6 bases). Germline V gives CDR1 GTSNPN, CDR2 SVGIG (reference sequence). CDR3 length equals 17 residues. V lost 0 bases and J 6 bases, leaving 22 bases between the germline ends. The CDR3 DNA reads TGTGCCTGGAGTGTGGGAGTGCGGGGTGGGGTGTCGGATACGCAGTATTTT. This sequence encodes CAWSVGVRGGVSDTQYF. The full variable domain, rest sourced from reference TRBV30 and TRBJ2-3, is SQTIHQWPATLVQPVGSPLSLECTVEGTSNPNLYWYRQAAGRGLQLLFYSVGIGQISSEVPQNLSASRPQDRQFILSSKKLLLSDSGFYLCAWSVGVRGGVSDTQYFGPGTRLTVL.

This clonotype was counted at least ten times. The rearrangement links TRBV6-5 to TRBJ2-7, with D perhaps given as TRBD1 or TRBD2 (5 bases each). V was pared by 4 bases and J by 6 bases, with 10 bases between. This CDR3 is 12 amino acids long. CDR1 MNHEY and CDR2 SVGAGI come from the germline V gene. CDR3 region: CASSFPGAEQYF. In DNA form, the CDR3 reads TGTGCCAGCAGTTTCCCCGGGGCCGAGCAGTACTTC.

This clonotype has at least ten counts. The genes are TRBV28 and TRBJ1-5, with a possible D match to TRBD1 (5 bases). The V and J ends lost 5 bases and 5 bases respectively, with 13 bases between them. Germline V gives CDR1 MDHEN, CDR2 SYDVKM. This CDR3 region has 14 residues. The chain's CDR3 is CASSPPDIHQPQHF. Here the CDR3 DNA reads TGTGCCAGCAGTCCCCCGGACATCCATCAGCCCCAGCATTTT.

This clonotype was seen only a few times. The CDR3 protein is CASSLVVRDYEQYF. For the CDR3, the DNA is TGTGCCAGCAGCTTGGTTGTCAGGGACTACGAGCAGTACTTC. The chain recombines TRBV5-8 with TRBJ2-7, with D possibly matching TRBD1 (5 bases). V lost 0 bases to trimming and J lost 3 bases, with 10 bases between them. Looked up from germline, CDR1 is SGHTS and CDR2 is YDEGEE. This CDR3 contains 14 residues.

The chain joins TRBV6-1 to TRBJ1-5; D is unclear. The ends were cut back, 5 bases at V and 0 bases at J, with 11 bases in the middle. This CDR3 spans 15 amino acids. Per the germline V gene, CDR1 is MNHNS and CDR2 is SASEGT. The CDR3 nucleotides read TGTGCCAGCAGTACCGCTCAGTATAGCAATCAGCCCCAGCATTTT. It yields the protein CASSTAQYSNQPQHF.

This clonotype has ten or more counts. The chain couples TRBV12-3 or TRBV12-4 to TRBJ1-1, with D hard to call. This CDR3 comprises 13 residues. The germline V and J ends were trimmed by 3 bases and 0 bases, with 5 bases remaining between them. This CDR3 reads CASSFEMNTEAFF. The CDR3 DNA reads TGTGCCAGCAGTTTTGAGATGAACACTGAAGCTTTCTTT.

This clonotype was observed many times. This chain joins TRBV11-2 and TRBJ2-2; TRBD1 matches at 7 bases. This CDR3 is 18 amino acids long. V trimming: 0 bases; J trimming: 0 bases; junction bases outside the gene matches: 7. The V gene's germline CDR1 is SGHAT and CDR2 FQNNGV. The CDR3 here is CASSLDLVGQPNTGELFF. The CDR3 DNA reads as TGTGCCAGCAGCTTAGATCTTGTGGGACAGCCGAACACCGGGGAGCTGTTTTTT.

This clonotype was seen at least ten times. CDR3 sequence: CSGDGGGLGYGYTF. DNA of the CDR3: TGCAGTGGTGACGGGGGCGGGTTGGGCTATGGCTACACCTTC. The V and J genes are TRBV20-1 and TRBJ1-2; D possibly corresponds to TRBD1 (6 bases). The CDR3 sequence is 14 residues long. V was pared by 7 bases and J by 4 bases, with 19 bases between. Looked up from germline, CDR1 is DFQATT and CDR2 is SNEGSKA (reference sequence).